Described below is a single T cell receptor beta chain sequence and its context. Trimming removed 4 bases from V and 8 bases from J; junction bases left unmatched: 6. CDR3 length: 15 amino acids. Germline values: CDR1 SGHTA, CDR2 FQGNSA. The second PCR ran about 6 to 11 cycles with a sample-barcoded 5' primer and J-beta primers. MiXCR, applied by TCRdb to the 5' RACE reads, yields one record per CDR3 protein. The data contain over 600,000 distinct CDR3 sequences, about 46% of them singletons. The data stem from a study of blood T cells in healthy people across ages. The J gene is TRBJ2-1, the V gene TRBV7-2; 12 nucleotides line up with TRBD2. The material sequenced was blood. The receptor was isolated from a man at least 80 years old in good health. CDR3 protein: CASSWTSGTRYEQFF. The CDR3 region has the DNA TGTGCCAGCAGCTGGACTAGCGGGACTAGGTATGAGCAGTTCTTC.